The following is a T cell receptor beta chain sequence with its context. Its specific antigen is unknown. No much larger clone is present one base from it, and per-base qualities are unavailable. The CDR3 holds 12 amino acids from the cysteine to the phenylalanine. The retained sequence is limited to the CDR3, 36 bases, with the frame set at the first base. As encoded in the germline V gene (reference sequence), CDR1 is LGHDT while CDR2 is YNNKEL. Trimming costs V 1 base and J 4 bases, and their ends lie 4 bases apart. The time point label on this specimen signifies: baseline before first vaccination. Vaccinee samples were obtained from the UK trials COV001 and COV002, which included a single-blind randomized controlled phase 2/3 trial of AZD1222 (ChAdOx1 nCoV-19) in healthy adults. For TCRbeta chain sequencing, PBMC samples were collected from trial participants at day 0 and at day 28 after the second dose.

The data originate from a study of T cell responses to AZD1222 COVID-19 vaccine (dated by TCRdb to the early 2020s). Regarding the study in general: Because spike-specific TCR depth and breadth did not differ between the two schedules, AZD1222 recipients who got a second dose at roughly 4 weeks were pooled with those who got a second dose at roughly 12 weeks. Trial participants were enrolled into age subgroups of 18-55, 56-69 and 70-plus years, which contained about 160, 30 and 59 TCR-sequenced participants, respectively. TCR sequencing covered 230 or so trial participants: some 210 given two doses of AZD1222 and 26 given two doses of MenACWY control vaccine.

The CDR3 regions of human TCRbeta chains were analyzed by immunosequencing. From the authors' description of their analysis: Repertoire TCRs were matched against a reference library of SARS-CoV-2-specific TCRs generated with the MIRA antigen-specificity platform. Breadth meant the fraction of unique TCRs that were SARS-CoV-2-associated, whereas depth meant the fraction of total T cells that were SARS-CoV-2-associated. Each spike-specific TCR was assigned to its reactive spike region and to a CD4 or CD8 class using the MIRA data. Log10-transformed breadth and depth values were compared by one-way ANOVA with Sidak's multiple comparisons tests. As stored in TCRdb, this immuneACCESS dataset retains in-frame rearrangements with V and J assigned. A fraction of the clones does not appear; measured against another copy, unresolved V genes explain less than half of the discrepancy, and the remainder lacks a known reason. V and J calls plus clone size are reproduced from that table; the DNA served to infer D and trimming. Within this sample are about 150,000 clones, with less than 95% of them counted one time only. 1.2% to 1.5% of the sample goes to the ten largest clones.

Paper-wide results and their limitations: Most participants were white British and females outnumbered males, and the authors suggested that clonal diversity may have been underestimated. The whole spike protein was spanned by vaccine-associated CD4 TCRs, and dominant responses were seen in regions 160-218 and 743-854. Only five to seven AZD1222 recipients were SARS-CoV-2 seropositive at baseline, limiting conclusions about previously exposed vaccinees. In the small 56-69-year group, the increase in depth fell short of significance, most likely because of low power. Because no samples from the day 14 peak response were available, repertoires could be characterized only after the peak T cell response. Epitopes outside the regions mutated in the B.1.351 and B.1.1.7 variants were reportedly recognized by nearly half of the unique spike-specific TCRs. After two AZD1222 doses, spike-specific TCR breadth and depth were significantly higher than at day 0 and than in MenACWY recipients.

The chain joins TRBV3-1 (or the pseudogene TRBV3-2) to TRBJ1-1, with no confident D gene call. Source: peripheral blood, taken on day 0 of AZD1222 vaccination. The receptor was derived from an adult in good health. The CDR3 amino acid sequence is: CASSQVATEAFF. The DNA sequence is given as TGTGCCAGCAGCCAAGTGGCCACTGAAGCTTTCTTT.